The 11 T cell receptor beta chains below all came from one sample that was sequenced in a study of cytomegalovirus exposure and HLA in healthy donors. Primers included in the PCR were 60 Vbeta and 13 Jbeta primers. Clones were sequenced by immunoSEQ multiplex PCR, and TCRdb holds only the in-frame ones, with some missing. The repertoire shows around 70,000 clones; the top ten hold less than 6%. Material: PBMCs. These TCRs come from a man in his forties in good health and CMV-seronegative.

The chain recombines TRBV6-5 with TRBJ2-2, with D perhaps matching TRBD2 (5 bases). The CDR3 loop spans 14 amino acids. Trimming removed 6 bases at V and 4 bases at J, with 12 bases between. Germline CDR1 MNHEY, CDR2 SVGAGI. The CDR3 nucleotides read TGTGCCAGCAGGGAGGAAGGGAGCACCGGGGAGCTGTTTTTT. Its protein product is CASREEGSTGELFF.

For the CDR3, the DNA is TGTGCCAGCAGCTCCTCCGGACTAGCGGGGGGTGGAGAGACCCAGTACTTC. Its protein product is CASSSSGLAGGGETQYF. The V call is TRBV7-8, the J call TRBJ2-5, with 14 nucleotides matching TRBD2. Trimming removed 4 bases from V and 4 bases from J; junction bases left unmatched: 8. Germline V gene sequence: CDR1 SGHVS, CDR2 FQNEAQ. The CDR3 consists of 17 residues.

V and J are TRBV28 and TRBJ2-5, with a tentative D call TRBD1 (5 bases). The DNA matches TRBJ2-7 better at its end, which makes the J call doubtful. CDR3 length: 13 residues. Germline CDR1 is MDHEN and CDR2 is SYDVKM. The CDR3 spells CASSLGRAYEQYF. DNA of the CDR3: TGTGCCAGCAGTTTGGGCAGGGCCTACGAGCAGTACTTC.

The chain employs TRBV6-1 and TRBJ2-5; TRBD2 aligns across 10 bases. This CDR3 spans 13 amino acids. The V gene end was trimmed by 7 bases and the J gene end by 9 bases; junction bases not matched to a gene: 8. Germline-derived CDR1 and CDR2 are MNHNS and SASEGT. CDR3 sequence: CASNGLAGEPQYF. Written as DNA, the CDR3 is TGTGCCAGCAATGGTCTAGCGGGAGAACCCCAGTACTTC.

The V gene is TRBV29-1, the J gene TRBJ2-7; a weak D match, TRBD1 (5 bases). In germline, CDR1 is SQVTM, CDR2 ANQGSEA. With 4 bases removed from V and 2 bases from J, the gap between germline ends came to 15 bases. This CDR3 has 14 amino acids. Written as DNA, the CDR3 is TGCAGCGTTGCCCCAGGGTATCGGGCCTACGAGCAGTACTTC. It codes for CSVAPGYRAYEQYF.

The chain joins TRBV2 to TRBJ1-1; D is possibly TRBD1 (5 bases). Looked up from germline, CDR1 is SNHLY and CDR2 is FYNNEI. Between the trimmed V and J ends, which lost 7 bases and 6 bases, there was a span of 12 bases. There are 12 residues in the CDR3. The CDR3 sequence is CASNAGEAEAFF. The CDR3 nucleotides are TGTGCCAGCAACGCGGGGGAGGCTGAAGCTTTCTTT.

The chain combines TRBV29-1 with TRBJ2-5; possibly TRBD1 for D (7 bases). The CDR3 is made up of 11 amino acids. V shed 7 bases and J shed 5 bases, with 11 bases lying between them. Germline CDR1 reads SQVTM; CDR2 reads ANQGSEA. CDR3 sequence reads: CSAQGGETQYF. The CDR3 DNA reads TGCAGCGCCCAGGGGGGCGAGACCCAGTACTTC.

The chain links TRBV6-5 to TRBJ1-2, with 11 bases aligning to TRBD1. Germline trimming cut 0 bases from V and 3 bases from J; bases unmatched to any gene: 3. Looked up from germline, CDR1 is MNHEY and CDR2 is SVGAGI. CDR3 length: 16 residues. In nucleotides, the CDR3 is TGTGCCAGCAGTTACTCGCGGACAGGGGGCCACTATGGCTACACCTTC. It encodes CASSYSRTGGHYGYTF.

The CDR3 DNA is TGCAGCGTTCGGGACAGCTACTCTGGAAACACCATATATTTT. It is translated as CSVRDSYSGNTIYF. The chain couples TRBV29-1 to TRBJ1-3, with 7 bases identical to TRBD1. The CDR3 totals 14 residues. V gave up 5 bases and J gave up 0 bases; unmatched junction bases: 4. The germline V gene has CDR1 SQVTM and CDR2 ANQGSEA.

This chain links TRBV21-1 with TRBJ1-2. TRBV21-1 is designated a pseudogene. This CDR3 is built from 17 residues. CDR3 DNA sequence: TGTGCCAGCAGCAATCCGAGCGGCCAGACTGGTAACTATGGCTACACCTTC. As protein: CASSNPSGQTGNYGYTF.

J is TRBJ2-2 and V is TRBV4-3, with D hard to call. Between the trimmed V and J ends, which lost 0 bases and 5 bases, there was a span of 10 bases. CDR3 length equals 15 residues. Germline V gene data show CDR1 as LGHNA and CDR2 as YSLEER. CDR3 sequence reads: CASSQDVLDTGELFF. For the CDR3, the DNA is TGCGCCAGCAGCCAAGATGTTCTAGATACCGGGGAGCTGTTTTTT.